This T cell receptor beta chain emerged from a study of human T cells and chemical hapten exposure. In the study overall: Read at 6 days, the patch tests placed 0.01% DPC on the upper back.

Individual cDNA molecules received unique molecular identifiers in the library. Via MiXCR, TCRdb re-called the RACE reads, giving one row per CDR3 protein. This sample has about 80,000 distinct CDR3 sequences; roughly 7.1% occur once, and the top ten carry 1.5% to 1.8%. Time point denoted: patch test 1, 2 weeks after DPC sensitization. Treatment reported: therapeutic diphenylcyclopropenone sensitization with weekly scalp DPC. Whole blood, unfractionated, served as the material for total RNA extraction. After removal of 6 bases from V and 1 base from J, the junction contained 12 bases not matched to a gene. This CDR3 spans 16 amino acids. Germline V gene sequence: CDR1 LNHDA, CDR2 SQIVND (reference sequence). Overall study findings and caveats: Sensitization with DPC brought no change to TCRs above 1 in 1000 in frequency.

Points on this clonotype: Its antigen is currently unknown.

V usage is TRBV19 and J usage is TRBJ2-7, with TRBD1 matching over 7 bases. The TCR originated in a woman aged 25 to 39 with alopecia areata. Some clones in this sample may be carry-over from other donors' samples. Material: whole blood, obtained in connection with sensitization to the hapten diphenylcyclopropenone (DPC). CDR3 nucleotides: TGTGCCAGTAGCCGTAATCGGGACAGTATTTCCTACGAGCAGTACTTC. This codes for CASSRNRDSISYEQYF. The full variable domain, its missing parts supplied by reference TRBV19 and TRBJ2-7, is DGGITQSPKYLFRKEGQNVTLSCEQNLNHDAMYWYRQDPGQGLRLIYYSQIVNDFQKGDIAEGYSVSREKKESFPLTVTSAQKNPTAFYLCASSRNRDSISYEQYFGPGTRLTVT.